This entry features one T cell receptor (beta chain) sequence. Its antigen is unknown. These data come from a study of cytomegalovirus exposure and HLA in healthy donors. This CDR3 has 13 amino acids. Trimming stripped 8 bases from V and 4 bases from J, with 14 bases between. Germline V lookup: CDR1 MNHEY, CDR2 SVGAGI. The PCR employed 60 Vbeta primers together with 13 Jbeta primers. Sequencing was performed with immunoSEQ multiplex PCR; in TCRdb, only in-frame clones are kept and a portion is missing. The repertoire holds roughly 200,000 clones, around 78% seen once, with about 1.9% in the top ten. Findings and caveats of the study: A link between a missense DCLRE1C variant and TCR beta V- and J-gene trimming emerged from a later analysis. Later work found most CMV-associated TCR beta chains apparently HLA-restricted. Cytomegalovirus-associated status was assigned to 150 or so TCR beta chains.

Sequenced input: PBMCs. The source is a man aged 25-45 years in good health and CMV-seronegative. The chain links TRBV6-5 to TRBJ1-2; D is possibly TRBD1 (5 bases). CDR3 nucleotide sequence: TGTGCCAGCGTCCGGGGGATCGGCTATGGCTACACCTTC. It encodes CASVRGIGYGYTF.